Here is one T cell receptor (beta chain) with its context. The CDR3 runs to 16 residues. Germline V gives CDR1 MGHRA, CDR2 YSYEKL. Unmatched junction bases numbered 5, after V lost 0 bases and J lost 6 bases. The Seattle patients joined while their infection was active and were tracked longitudinally afterward. This entry belongs to a study of blood T cell repertoires in COVID-19. On the study more broadly: The samples span acute and convalescent COVID-19 from the United States, Italy and Spain. Nucleic acid was either cDNA or gDNA, and it came from T cells, B-cell-depleted T cells, or PBMCs.

In the source study's methods: It was from reference gene primer amplification that nucleated cell counts were estimated. Using immunoSEQ multiplex PCR, the repertoire was profiled, and TCRdb retains in-frame clones only, with some absent. The V and J calls and clone size were taken over from that table, and D and trimming were inferred from the DNA. The table shows approximately 280,000 clones, with 90% occurring only once. This sequence originates from a woman under 40 with COVID-19, enrolled during active disease. V is TRBV4-1 and J is TRBJ1-5; 10 nucleotides align to TRBD1. Source material: peripheral blood. This chain's CDR3 is CASSQDPGQGGQPQHF. CDR3 nucleotides: TGCGCCAGCAGCCAAGATCCCGGACAGGGGGGTCAGCCCCAGCATTTT.